Listed here is a single T cell receptor (beta chain). The data were taken from a study of blood T cell repertoires in COVID-19. Study details: Both acute and convalescent COVID-19 samples were obtained from the United States, Italy and Spain. PBMCs, B-cell-depleted T cells, or T cells were the source of the cDNA or gDNA that made up the material.

The CDR3 is made up of 13 amino acids. Germline CDR1 reads LGHDT; CDR2 reads YNNKEL (reference sequence). V lost 0 bases and J lost 10, with 7 bases in between. Per the authors' pipeline: Amplification from reference gene primers served as the basis for estimated nucleated cell counts. Sequenced by immunoSEQ multiplex PCR; TCRdb stores in-frame clones only, minus some. The V and J calls and clone size were taken over from that table, and D and trimming were inferred from the DNA. The sample consists of about 75,000 clones, 80% to 90% of them appearing once. The rearrangement links TRBV3-1 (or the pseudogene TRBV3-2) to TRBJ1-6; unclear D gene. This TCR derives from a woman between 50 and 59 years old with acute or convalescent COVID-19. The sequenced sample consisted of peripheral blood. CDR3 in DNA: TGTGCCAGCAGCCAAGATCGGTCATCACCCCTCCACTTT. It specifies CASSQDRSSPLHF.